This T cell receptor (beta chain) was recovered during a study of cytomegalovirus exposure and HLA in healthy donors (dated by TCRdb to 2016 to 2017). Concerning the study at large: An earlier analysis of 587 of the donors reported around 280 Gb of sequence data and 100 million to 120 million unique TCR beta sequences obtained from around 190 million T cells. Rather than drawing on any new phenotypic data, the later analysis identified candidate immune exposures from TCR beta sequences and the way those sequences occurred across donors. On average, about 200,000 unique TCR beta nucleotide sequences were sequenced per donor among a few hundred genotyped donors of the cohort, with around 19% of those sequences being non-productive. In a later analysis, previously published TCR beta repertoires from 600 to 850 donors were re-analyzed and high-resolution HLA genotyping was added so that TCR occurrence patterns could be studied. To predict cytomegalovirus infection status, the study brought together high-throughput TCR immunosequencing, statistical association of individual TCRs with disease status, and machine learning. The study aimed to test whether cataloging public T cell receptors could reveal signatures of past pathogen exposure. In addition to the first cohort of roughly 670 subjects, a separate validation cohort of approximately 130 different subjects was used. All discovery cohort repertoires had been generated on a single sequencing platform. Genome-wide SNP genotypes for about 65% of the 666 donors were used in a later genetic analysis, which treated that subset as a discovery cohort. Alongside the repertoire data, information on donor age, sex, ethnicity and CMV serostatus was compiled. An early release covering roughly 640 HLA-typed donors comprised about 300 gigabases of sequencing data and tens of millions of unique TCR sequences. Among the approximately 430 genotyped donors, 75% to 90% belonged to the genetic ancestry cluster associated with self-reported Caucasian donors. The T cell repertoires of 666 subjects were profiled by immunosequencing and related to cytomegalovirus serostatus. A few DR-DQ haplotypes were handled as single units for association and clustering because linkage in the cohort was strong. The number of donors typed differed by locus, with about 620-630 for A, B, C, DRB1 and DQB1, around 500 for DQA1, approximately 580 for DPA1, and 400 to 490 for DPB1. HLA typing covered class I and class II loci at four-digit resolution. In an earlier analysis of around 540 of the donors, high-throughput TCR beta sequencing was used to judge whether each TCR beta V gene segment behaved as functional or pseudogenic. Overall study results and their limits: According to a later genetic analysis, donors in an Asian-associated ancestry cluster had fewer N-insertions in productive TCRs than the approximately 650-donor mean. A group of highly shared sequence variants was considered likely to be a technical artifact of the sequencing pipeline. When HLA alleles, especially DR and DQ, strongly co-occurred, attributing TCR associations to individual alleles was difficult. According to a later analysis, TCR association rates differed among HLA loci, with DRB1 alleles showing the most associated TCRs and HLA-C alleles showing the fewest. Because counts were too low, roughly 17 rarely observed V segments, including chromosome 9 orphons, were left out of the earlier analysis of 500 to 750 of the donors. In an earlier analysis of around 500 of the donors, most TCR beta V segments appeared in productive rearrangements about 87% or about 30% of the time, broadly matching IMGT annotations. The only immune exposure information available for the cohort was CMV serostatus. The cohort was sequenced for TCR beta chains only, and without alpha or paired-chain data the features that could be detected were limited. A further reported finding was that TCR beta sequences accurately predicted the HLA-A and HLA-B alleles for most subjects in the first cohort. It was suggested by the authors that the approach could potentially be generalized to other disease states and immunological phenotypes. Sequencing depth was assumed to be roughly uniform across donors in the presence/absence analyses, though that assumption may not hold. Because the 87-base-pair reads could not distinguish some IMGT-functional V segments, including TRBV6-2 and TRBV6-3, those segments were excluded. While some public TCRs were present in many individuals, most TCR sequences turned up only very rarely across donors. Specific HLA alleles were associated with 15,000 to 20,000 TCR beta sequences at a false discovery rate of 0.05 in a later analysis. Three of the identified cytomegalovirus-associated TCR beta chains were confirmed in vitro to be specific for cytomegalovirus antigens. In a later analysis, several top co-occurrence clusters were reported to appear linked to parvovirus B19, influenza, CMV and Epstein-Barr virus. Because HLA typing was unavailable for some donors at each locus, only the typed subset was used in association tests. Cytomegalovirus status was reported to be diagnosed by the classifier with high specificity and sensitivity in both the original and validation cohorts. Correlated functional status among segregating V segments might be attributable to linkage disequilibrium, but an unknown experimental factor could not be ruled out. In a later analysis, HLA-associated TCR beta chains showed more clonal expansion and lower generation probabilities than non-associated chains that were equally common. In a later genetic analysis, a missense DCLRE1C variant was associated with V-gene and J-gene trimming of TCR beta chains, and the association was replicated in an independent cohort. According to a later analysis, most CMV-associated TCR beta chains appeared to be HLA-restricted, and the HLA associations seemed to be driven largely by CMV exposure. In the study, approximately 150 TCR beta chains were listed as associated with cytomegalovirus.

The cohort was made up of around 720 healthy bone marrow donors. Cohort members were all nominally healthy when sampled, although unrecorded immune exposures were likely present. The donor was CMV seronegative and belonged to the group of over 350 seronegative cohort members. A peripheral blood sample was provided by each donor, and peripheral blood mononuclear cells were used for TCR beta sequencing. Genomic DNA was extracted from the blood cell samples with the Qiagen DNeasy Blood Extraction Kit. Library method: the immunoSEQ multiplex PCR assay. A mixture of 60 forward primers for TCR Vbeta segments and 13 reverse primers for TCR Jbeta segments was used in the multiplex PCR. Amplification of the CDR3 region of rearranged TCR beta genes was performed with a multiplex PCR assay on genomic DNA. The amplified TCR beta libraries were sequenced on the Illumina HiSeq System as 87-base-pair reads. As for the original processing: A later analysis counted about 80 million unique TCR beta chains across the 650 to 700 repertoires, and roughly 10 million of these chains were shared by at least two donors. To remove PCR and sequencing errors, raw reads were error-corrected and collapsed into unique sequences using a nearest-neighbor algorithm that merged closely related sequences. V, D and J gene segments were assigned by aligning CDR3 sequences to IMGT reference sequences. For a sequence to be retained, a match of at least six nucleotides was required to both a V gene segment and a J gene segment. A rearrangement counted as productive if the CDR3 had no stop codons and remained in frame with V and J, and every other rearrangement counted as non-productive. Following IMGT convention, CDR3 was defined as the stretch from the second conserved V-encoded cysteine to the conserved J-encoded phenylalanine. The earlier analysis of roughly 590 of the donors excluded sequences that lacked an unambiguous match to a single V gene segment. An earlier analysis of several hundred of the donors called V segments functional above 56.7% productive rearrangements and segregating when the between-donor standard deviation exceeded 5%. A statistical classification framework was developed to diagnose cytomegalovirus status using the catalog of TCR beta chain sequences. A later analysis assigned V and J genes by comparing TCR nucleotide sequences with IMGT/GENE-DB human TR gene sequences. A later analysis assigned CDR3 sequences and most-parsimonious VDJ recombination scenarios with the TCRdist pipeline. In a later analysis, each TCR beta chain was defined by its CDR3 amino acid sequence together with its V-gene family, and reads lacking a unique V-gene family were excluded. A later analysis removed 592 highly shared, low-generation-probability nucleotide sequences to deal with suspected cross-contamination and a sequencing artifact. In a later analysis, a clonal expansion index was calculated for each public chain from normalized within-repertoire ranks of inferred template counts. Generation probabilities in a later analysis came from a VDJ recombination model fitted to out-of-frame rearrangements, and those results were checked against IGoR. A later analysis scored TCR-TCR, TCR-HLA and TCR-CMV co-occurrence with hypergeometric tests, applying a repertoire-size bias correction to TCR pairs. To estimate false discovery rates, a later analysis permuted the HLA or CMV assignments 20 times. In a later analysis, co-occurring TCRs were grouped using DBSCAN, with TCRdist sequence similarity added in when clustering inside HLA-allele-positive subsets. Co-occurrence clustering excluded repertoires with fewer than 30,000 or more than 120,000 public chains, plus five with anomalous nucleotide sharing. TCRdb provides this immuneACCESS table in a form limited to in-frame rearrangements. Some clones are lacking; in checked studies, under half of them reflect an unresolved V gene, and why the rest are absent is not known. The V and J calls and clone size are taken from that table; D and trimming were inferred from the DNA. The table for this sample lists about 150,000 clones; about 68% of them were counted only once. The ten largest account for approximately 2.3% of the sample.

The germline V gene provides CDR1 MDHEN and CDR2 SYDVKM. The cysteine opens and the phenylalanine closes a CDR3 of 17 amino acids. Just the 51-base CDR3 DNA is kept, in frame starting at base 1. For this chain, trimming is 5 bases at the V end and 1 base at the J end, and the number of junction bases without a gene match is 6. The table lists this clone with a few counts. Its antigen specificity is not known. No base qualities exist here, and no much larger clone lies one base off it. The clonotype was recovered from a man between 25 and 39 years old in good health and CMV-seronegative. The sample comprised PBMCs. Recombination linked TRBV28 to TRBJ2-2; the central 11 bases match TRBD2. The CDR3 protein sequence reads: CASSLSGLAENTGELFF. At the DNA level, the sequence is TGTGCCAGCAGTCTATCGGGACTAGCGGAGAACACCGGGGAGCTGTTTTTT.